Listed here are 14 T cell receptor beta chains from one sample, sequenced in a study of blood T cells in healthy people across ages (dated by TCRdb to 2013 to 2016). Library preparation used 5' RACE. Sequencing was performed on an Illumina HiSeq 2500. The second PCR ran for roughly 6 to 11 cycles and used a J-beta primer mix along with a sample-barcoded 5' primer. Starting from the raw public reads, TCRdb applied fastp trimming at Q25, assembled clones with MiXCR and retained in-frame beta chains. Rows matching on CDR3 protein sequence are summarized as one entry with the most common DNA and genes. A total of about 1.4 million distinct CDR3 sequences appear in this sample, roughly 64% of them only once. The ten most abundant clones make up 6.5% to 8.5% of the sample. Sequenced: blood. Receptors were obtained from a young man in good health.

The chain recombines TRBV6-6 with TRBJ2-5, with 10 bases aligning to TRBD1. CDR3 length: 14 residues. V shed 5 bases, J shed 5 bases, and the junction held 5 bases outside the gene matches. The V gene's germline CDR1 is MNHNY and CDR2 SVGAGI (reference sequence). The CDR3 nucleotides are TGTGCCAGCAGTCACCGGACAGGGGGTGAGACCCAGTACTTC. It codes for CASSHRTGGETQYF.

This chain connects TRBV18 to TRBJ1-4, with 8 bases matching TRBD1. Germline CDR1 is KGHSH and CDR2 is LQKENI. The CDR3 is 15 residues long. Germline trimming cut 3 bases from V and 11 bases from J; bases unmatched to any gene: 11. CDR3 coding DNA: TGTGCCAGCTCACCGGAGACAGGGGTTCAGATGAAACTGTTTTTT. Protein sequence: CASSPETGVQMKLFF.

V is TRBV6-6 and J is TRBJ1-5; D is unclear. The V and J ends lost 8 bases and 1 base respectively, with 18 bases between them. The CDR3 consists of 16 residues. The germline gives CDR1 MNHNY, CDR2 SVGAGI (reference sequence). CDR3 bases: TGTGCCAGCGCCTCGGTAAAGGTGGGGAGCAATCAGCCCCAGCATTTT. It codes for CASASVKVGSNQPQHF.

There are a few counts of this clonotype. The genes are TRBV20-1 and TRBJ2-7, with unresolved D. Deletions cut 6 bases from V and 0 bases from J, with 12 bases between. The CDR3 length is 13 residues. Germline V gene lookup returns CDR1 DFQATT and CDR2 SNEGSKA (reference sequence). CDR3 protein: CSAADLSSYEQYF. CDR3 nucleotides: TGCAGTGCCGCCGACCTGAGCTCCTACGAGCAGTACTTC.

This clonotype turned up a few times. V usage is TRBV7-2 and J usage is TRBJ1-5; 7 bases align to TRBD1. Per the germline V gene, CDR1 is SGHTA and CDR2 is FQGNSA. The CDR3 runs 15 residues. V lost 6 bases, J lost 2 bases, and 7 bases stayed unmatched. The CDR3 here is CASRSTGVGNQPQHF. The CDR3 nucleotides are TGTGCCAGCAGATCAACAGGGGTAGGCAATCAGCCCCAGCATTTT. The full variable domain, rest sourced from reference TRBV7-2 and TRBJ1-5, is GAGVSQSPSNKVTEKGKDVELRCDPISGHTALYWYRQSLGQGLEFLIYFQGNSAPDKSGLPSDRFSAERTGGSVSTLTIQRTQQEDSAVYLCASRSTGVGNQPQHFGDGTRLSIL.

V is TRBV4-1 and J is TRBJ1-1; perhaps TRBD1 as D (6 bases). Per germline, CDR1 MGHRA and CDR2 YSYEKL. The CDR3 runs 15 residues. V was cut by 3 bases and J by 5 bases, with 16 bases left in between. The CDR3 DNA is TGCGCCAGCAGCCAGGGGTTACAGGGTACGACTGAAGCTTTCTTT. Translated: CASSQGLQGTTEAFF.

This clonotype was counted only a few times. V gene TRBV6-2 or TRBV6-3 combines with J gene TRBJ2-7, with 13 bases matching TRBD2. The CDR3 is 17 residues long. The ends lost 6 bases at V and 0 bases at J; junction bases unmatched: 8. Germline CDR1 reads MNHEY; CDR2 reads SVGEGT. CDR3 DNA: TGTGCCAGCAGCAGGACTAGCGGGGGACGCCGCTCCTACGAGCAGTACTTC. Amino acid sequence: CASSRTSGGRRSYEQYF.

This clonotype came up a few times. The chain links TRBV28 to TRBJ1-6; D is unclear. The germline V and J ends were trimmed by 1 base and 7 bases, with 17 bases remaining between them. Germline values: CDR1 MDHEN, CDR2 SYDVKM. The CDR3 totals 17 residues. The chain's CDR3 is CASSLYSPVGYNSPLHF. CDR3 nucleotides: TGTGCCAGCAGTTTATACTCTCCCGTGGGGTACAATTCACCCCTCCACTTT. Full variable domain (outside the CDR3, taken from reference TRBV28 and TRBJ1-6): DVKVTQSSRYLVKRTGEKVFLECVQDMDHENMFWYRQDPGLGLRLIYFSYDVKMKEKGDIPEGYSVSREKKERFSLILESASTNQTSMYLCASSLYSPVGYNSPLHFGNGTRLTVT.

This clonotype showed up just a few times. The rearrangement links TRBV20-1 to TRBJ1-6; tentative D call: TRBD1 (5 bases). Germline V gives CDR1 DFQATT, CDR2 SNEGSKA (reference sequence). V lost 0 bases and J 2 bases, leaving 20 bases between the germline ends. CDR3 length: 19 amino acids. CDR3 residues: CSARDTTRGAMPYNSPLHF. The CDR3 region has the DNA TGCAGTGCTAGAGATACGACCCGAGGGGCGATGCCCTATAATTCACCCCTCCACTTT.

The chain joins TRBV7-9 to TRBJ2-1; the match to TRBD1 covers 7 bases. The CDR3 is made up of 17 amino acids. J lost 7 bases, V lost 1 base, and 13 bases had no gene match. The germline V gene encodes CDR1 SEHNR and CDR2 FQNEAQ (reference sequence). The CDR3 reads CASSLVVRAGGSNEQFF. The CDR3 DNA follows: TGTGCCAGCAGCTTAGTTGTTCGGGCAGGGGGATCAAATGAGCAGTTCTTC.

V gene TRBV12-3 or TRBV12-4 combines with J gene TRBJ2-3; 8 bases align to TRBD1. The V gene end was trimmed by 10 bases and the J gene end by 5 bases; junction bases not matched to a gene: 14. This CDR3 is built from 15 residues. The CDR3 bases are TGTGCCACCAGCCCGGCGACAGGGGCGGTAGATACGCAGTATTTT. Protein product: CATSPATGAVDTQYF.

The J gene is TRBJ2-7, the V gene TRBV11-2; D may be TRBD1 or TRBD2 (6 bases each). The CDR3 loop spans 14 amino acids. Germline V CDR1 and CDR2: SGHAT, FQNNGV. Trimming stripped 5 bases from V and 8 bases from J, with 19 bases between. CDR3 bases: TGTGCCAGCAGCCCCCCCGGGGGCTCCGATCAGCAGTACTTC. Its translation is CASSPPGGSDQQYF.

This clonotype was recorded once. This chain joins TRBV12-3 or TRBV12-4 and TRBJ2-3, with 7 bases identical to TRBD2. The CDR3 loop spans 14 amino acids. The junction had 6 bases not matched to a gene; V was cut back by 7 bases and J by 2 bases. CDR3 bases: TGTGCCAGCATTGGGGGGGAAAACACAGATACGCAGTATTTT. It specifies CASIGGENTDTQYF.

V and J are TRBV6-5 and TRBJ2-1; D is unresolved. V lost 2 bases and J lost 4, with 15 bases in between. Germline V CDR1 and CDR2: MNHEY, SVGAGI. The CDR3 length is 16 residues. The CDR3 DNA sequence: TGTGCCAGCAGTTACGGAGCCGGACCCCAATACAATGAGCAGTTCTTC. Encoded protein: CASSYGAGPQYNEQFF.